The present TCR beta chain was sequenced within a study of blood T cells in healthy people across ages. Donors were systemically healthy Caucasian individuals from Russia aged 6 to 90 years. This clonotype was counted ten times or more. For the second PCR, which ran for roughly 7 to 11 cycles, a sample-barcoded 5' primer and a J-beta primer mix were used. TCRdb recomputed calls from the 5' RACE reads with MiXCR, one row per CDR3 protein. The data contain around 1,900,000 distinct CDR3 sequences, roughly 43% of them seen just once; the ten biggest clones take up 20% to 25%. CDR3 size: 13 residues. V shed 2 bases and J shed 5 bases, with 9 bases lying between them. Germline-derived CDR1 and CDR2 are MNHEY and SVGAGI.

The sample was blood. The chain employs TRBV6-5 and TRBJ1-2; perhaps TRBD1 as D (6 bases). The receptor comes from a human donor in good health. The CDR3 DNA reads as TGTGCCAGCAGTTACGACAGGTTTTATGGCTACACCTTC. Protein product: CASSYDRFYGYTF.